These 10 T cell receptor beta chains originate from one sample sequenced in a study of blood T cell repertoires in COVID-19. Profiling relied on immunoSEQ multiplex PCR, and the TCRdb table lists in-frame clones only, not all of them. Of around 70,000 clones listed, around three quarters are singletons. Sequenced material: peripheral blood. Receptors originate from a human donor in a cohort sampled during active COVID-19.

The gene calls are TRBV25-1 and TRBJ2-1; 7 bases match TRBD2. CDR3 size: 15 residues. CDR1 is MGHDK, CDR2 SYGVNS, per germline. Trimming cost V 4 bases and J 6 bases; bases outside gene matches: 9. CDR3 sequence: CASSGFAGVGNEQFF. The CDR3, as DNA: TGTGCCAGCAGTGGGTTTGCGGGAGTAGGCAATGAGCAGTTCTTC.

As DNA, the CDR3 is TGTGCCAGCAGCCTCGGGACTAGCGCCTACAATGAGCAGTTCTTC. It specifies CASSLGTSAYNEQFF. The V gene is TRBV5-5, the J gene TRBJ2-1; 10 positions match TRBD2. Losses at the gene ends were 4 bases for V and 2 bases for J; bases not matched to a gene: 3. Germline assignment: CDR1 SGHKS and CDR2 YYEKEE (reference sequence). This CDR3 region has 15 residues.

The chain is built from TRBV7-2 and TRBJ2-1, with 10 bases identical to TRBD2. Germline V CDR1 and CDR2: SGHTA, FQGNSA. CDR3 size: 16 residues. Trimming took 1 base from V and 6 from J; bases not matched to a gene: 6. Here the CDR3 DNA reads TGTGCCAGCAGCTTAGGAGCGGGAGGGGTGAGCAATGAGCAGTTCTTC. It yields the protein CASSLGAGGVSNEQFF.

This clone was seen only once. The chain recombines TRBV2 with TRBJ1-5; the match to TRBD1 covers 9 bases. V dropped 4 bases and J dropped 6; count of bases not matched to a gene: 7. This CDR3 contains 15 residues. CDR1 and CDR2 from the germline V gene are SNHLY and FYNNEI. CDR3 DNA: TGTGCCAGCAGTGGGGGGACAGGGCTAATTCAGCCCCAGCATTTT. As protein: CASSGGTGLIQPQHF. The complete variable domain, with remaining parts taken from reference TRBV2 and TRBJ1-5, reads EPEVTQTPSHQVTQMGQEVILRCVPISNHLYFYWYRQILGQKVEFLVSFYNNEISEKSEIFDDQFSVERPDGSNFTLKIRSTKLEDSAMYFCASSGGTGLIQPQHFGDGTRLSIL.

The chain employs TRBV28 and TRBJ1-2, with 10 bases that match TRBD1. This CDR3 spans 13 amino acids. V lost 6 bases and J lost 8; bases outside the gene matches: 6. Germline V gives CDR1 MDHEN, CDR2 SYDVKM. The CDR3 region has the DNA TGTGCCAGCAGCCTTGACAGGGGGCTCGGCTACACCTTC. Amino acids: CASSLDRGLGYTF.

The chain employs TRBV4-1 and TRBJ2-5; 12 nucleotides align to TRBD2. There are 16 residues in the CDR3. Germline V CDR1 and CDR2: MGHRA, YSYEKL. The V gene end was trimmed by 4 bases and the J gene end by 2 bases; junction bases not matched to a gene: 5. CDR3 bases: TGCGCCAGCAGCCCGTGGACTAGCGGGAATCAAGAGACCCAGTACTTC. Amino acid sequence: CASSPWTSGNQETQYF.

The rearrangement uses TRBV9 and TRBJ1-4; no clear D gene. CDR1 is SGDLS, CDR2 YYNGEE, per germline. This CDR3 is 17 amino acids long. The V gene lost 0 bases and the J gene lost 0 bases, with 12 bases spanning the gap. This CDR3 is CASSVDSGSATNEKLFF. CDR3 coding DNA: TGTGCCAGCAGCGTAGACAGTGGGTCCGCAACTAATGAAAAACTGTTTTTT.

This chain joins TRBV9 and TRBJ2-7, with a possible D match to TRBD2 (5 bases). This CDR3 is built from 13 residues. Germline assignment: CDR1 SGDLS and CDR2 YYNGEE. V lost 7 bases and J 0 bases, leaving 11 bases between the germline ends. The CDR3 spells CASFWGDSYEQYF. For the CDR3, the DNA is TGTGCCAGCTTTTGGGGAGACTCCTACGAGCAGTACTTC.

This chain joins TRBV11-2 and TRBJ2-1; 7 bases map to TRBD1. This CDR3 contains 13 residues. V was pared by 6 bases and J by 7 bases, with 6 bases of the junction left unmatched. Germline assignment: CDR1 SGHAT and CDR2 FQNNGV. The CDR3 DNA sequence: TGTGCCAGCAGTTTGGACAGGTTGAATGAGCAGTTCTTC. It yields the protein CASSLDRLNEQFF.

V usage is TRBV6-6 and J usage is TRBJ1-2; a possible D gene is TRBD1 (5 bases). CDR1 and CDR2 (germline): MNHNY, SVGAGI (reference sequence). V lost 6 bases and J lost 3, with 8 bases in between. CDR3 length: 12 residues. Here the CDR3 reads CASREGHYGYTF. CDR3 in DNA: TGTGCCAGCAGGGAGGGGCACTATGGCTACACCTTC.